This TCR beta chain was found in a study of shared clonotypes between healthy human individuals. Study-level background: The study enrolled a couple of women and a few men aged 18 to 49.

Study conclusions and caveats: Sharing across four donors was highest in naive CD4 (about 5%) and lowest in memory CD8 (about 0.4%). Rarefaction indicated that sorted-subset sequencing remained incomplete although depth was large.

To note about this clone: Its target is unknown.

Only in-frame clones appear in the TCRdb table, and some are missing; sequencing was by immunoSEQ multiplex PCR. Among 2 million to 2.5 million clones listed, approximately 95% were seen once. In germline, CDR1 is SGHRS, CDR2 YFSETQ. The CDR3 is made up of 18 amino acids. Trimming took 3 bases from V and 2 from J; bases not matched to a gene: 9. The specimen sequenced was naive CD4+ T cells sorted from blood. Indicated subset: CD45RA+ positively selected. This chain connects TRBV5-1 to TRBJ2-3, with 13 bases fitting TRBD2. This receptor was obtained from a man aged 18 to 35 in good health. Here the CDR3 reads CASSSRTSGGTITDTQYF. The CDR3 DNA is TGCGCCAGCAGCTCTAGGACTAGCGGGGGAACCATCACAGATACGCAGTATTTT.